This T cell receptor beta chain derives from a study of blood T cells in healthy people across ages. Combining a sample-barcoded 5' primer with a J-beta primer mix, a second PCR ran for about 7 to 11 cycles. MiXCR, run by TCRdb on the 5' RACE reads, gives a single entry per CDR3 protein. The sample carries roughly 800,000 distinct CDR3 sequences, roughly 25% recorded once. The V gene lost 3 bases and the J gene lost 2 bases, with 13 bases spanning the gap. This CDR3 has 15 residues. These data were also reused for a study on T cells of mothers and their children. That report adds: With the M1S primer of the second PCR, sample barcodes and 2-4 random nucleotides were added.

The V call is TRBV12-3 or TRBV12-4, the J call TRBJ2-5, with D possibly TRBD2 on 5 matching bases. Source material: blood. The clonotype was recovered from a boy aged 5-17 years in good health. CDR3 nucleotide sequence: TGTGCCAGCAGTTTGGCGGGTGTGGGGCAAGAGACCCAGTACTTC. Protein sequence: CASSLAGVGQETQYF.